Below are 30 T cell receptor beta chains sequenced from a single sample in a study of blood T cell repertoires in COVID-19 (dated by TCRdb to 2018 to 2021). Receptor libraries were prepared by the immunoSEQ multiplex PCR assay. TCRdb stores this immuneACCESS table with in-frame sequences only. Part of the clones is absent; in the studies checked, under half of the shortfall reflects unresolved V genes, and no reason is known for the rest. The table for this sample lists some 310,000 clones; almost 90% of them were counted only once. The ten largest clones take up 1% of the sample. The sequencing sample was made of peripheral blood. These TCRs come from a woman in her thirties or forties with COVID-19, enrolled during active disease.

The gene calls are TRBV29-1 and TRBJ2-7; TRBD1 aligns across 8 bases. With 0 bases clipped from V and 5 bases from J, the junction kept 3 bases outside the gene matches. Germline values: CDR1 SQVTM, CDR2 ANQGSEA. This CDR3 comprises 13 residues. In DNA, the CDR3 is TGCAGCGTTGAAGACAGGGGGCCGGACGAGCAGTACTTC. Amino acid sequence: CSVEDRGPDEQYF.

V is TRBV19 and J is TRBJ2-7; D is perhaps TRBD2 (5 bases). Germline CDR1 is LNHDA and CDR2 is SQIVND (reference sequence). Trimming cost V 7 bases and J 7 bases, with 20 bases left between them. This CDR3 comprises 14 residues. The CDR3 DNA follows: TGTGCCAGTACCCCAGGTGGACTGGGTGAAGAGCAGTACTTC. It translates to CASTPGGLGEEQYF.

The chain joins TRBV6-6 to TRBJ1-2, with 7 nucleotides matching TRBD1. Trimming removed 7 bases from V and 4 bases from J; junction bases left unmatched: 9. This CDR3 is 14 amino acids long. From germline, CDR1 is MNHNY and CDR2 SVGAGI (reference sequence). The chain's CDR3 is CASITTGDRYGYTF. The CDR3 DNA is TGTGCCAGCATTACCACAGGGGACCGCTATGGCTACACCTTC.

The chain couples TRBV5-1 to TRBJ1-6; 7 bases fit TRBD1. The V gene's germline CDR1 is SGHRS and CDR2 YFSETQ. V gave up 8 bases and J gave up 3 bases; unmatched junction bases: 2. The CDR3 covers 13 residues. CDR3 loop: CASRDSYNSPLHF. The CDR3 DNA is TGCGCCAGTCGGGACAGCTATAATTCACCCCTCCACTTT. The full variable domain, its missing parts supplied by reference TRBV5-1 and TRBJ1-6, is KAGVTQTPRYLIKTRGQQVTLSCSPISGHRSVSWYQQTPGQGLQFLFEYFSETQRNKGNFPGRFSGRQFSNSRSEMNVSTLELGDSALYLCASRDSYNSPLHFGNGTRLTVT.

The V call is TRBV28, the J call TRBJ2-2; TRBD1 matches at 10 bases. Germline trimming cut 6 bases from V and 4 bases from J; bases unmatched to any gene: 11. Per germline, CDR1 MDHEN and CDR2 SYDVKM. The CDR3 extends over 17 amino acids. Here the CDR3 reads CASSRDRGLRGTGELFF. The CDR3 region has the DNA TGTGCCAGCAGCCGGGACAGGGGCCTTCGGGGCACCGGGGAGCTGTTTTTT. Variable domain in full (rest from reference TRBV28 and TRBJ2-2): DVKVTQSSRYLVKRTGEKVFLECVQDMDHENMFWYRQDPGLGLRLIYFSYDVKMKEKGDIPEGYSVSREKKERFSLILESASTNQTSMYLCASSRDRGLRGTGELFFGEGSRLTVL.

This chain joins TRBV4-1 and TRBJ1-5, with TRBD1 matching 7 bases. The V gene end was trimmed by 0 bases and the J gene end by 6 bases; junction bases not matched to a gene: 8. This CDR3 has 16 amino acids. From germline, CDR1 is MGHRA and CDR2 YSYEKL. CDR3 sequence (DNA): TGCGCCAGCAGCCAAGAGGACAGGCTACCGGCTCAGCCCCAGCATTTT. Protein: CASSQEDRLPAQPQHF.

V gene TRBV28 combines with J gene TRBJ2-7; 7 nucleotides agree with TRBD1. CDR1 MDHEN and CDR2 SYDVKM come from the germline V gene. This CDR3 is built from 13 residues. The V and J ends lost 7 bases and 2 bases, in that order; junction bases with no gene match: 5. CDR3 sequence: CASIGTVTYEQYF. The CDR3 coding sequence is TGTGCCAGCATCGGGACAGTAACCTACGAGCAGTACTTC.

The rearrangement links TRBV7-2 to TRBJ1-2, with no clear D. V was clipped by 5 bases and J by 3 bases, with 16 bases between them. The CDR3 has 15 amino acids. Germline V CDR1 and CDR2: SGHTA, FQGNSA. CDR3 region: CASSPFSRVDYGYTF. CDR3 coding DNA: TGTGCCAGCAGCCCATTTTCCCGGGTCGACTATGGCTACACCTTC. Full variable domain (rest looked up from reference TRBV7-2 and TRBJ1-2): GAGVSQSPSNKVTEKGKDVELRCDPISGHTALYWYRQSLGQGLEFLIYFQGNSAPDKSGLPSDRFSAERTGGSVSTLTIQRTQQEDSAVYLCASSPFSRVDYGYTFGSGTRLTVV.

This clone was seen only once. The chain couples TRBV7-9 to TRBJ1-2, with TRBD1 matching over 9 bases. This CDR3 comprises 12 residues. V trimming: 6 bases; J trimming: 7 bases; junction bases outside the gene matches: 3. From germline, CDR1 is SEHNR and CDR2 FQNEAQ (reference sequence). In nucleotides, the CDR3 is TGTGCCAGCAGGTCGACAGGGGGTGGCTACACCTTC. Its translation is CASRSTGGGYTF. Based on the CDR3 plus reference TRBV7-9 and TRBJ1-2, the full variable domain is DTGVSQNPRHKITKRGQNVTFRCDPISEHNRLYWYRQTLGQGPEFLTYFQNEAQLEKSRLLSDRFSAERPKGSFSTLEIQRTEQGDSAMYLCASRSTGGGYTFGSGTRLTVV.

The chain joins TRBV10-3 to TRBJ2-3; TRBD1 aligns across 8 bases. The junction had 7 bases not matched to a gene; V was cut back by 5 bases and J by 3 bases. CDR1 ENHRY and CDR2 SYGVKD come from the germline V gene. This CDR3 spans 15 amino acids. CDR3 residues: CAISIQGARTDTQYF. The CDR3 nucleotides read TGTGCCATCAGTATCCAGGGGGCGAGGACAGATACGCAGTATTTT.

The chain recombines TRBV14 with TRBJ1-3; D call uncertain. The CDR3 consists of 13 residues. The ends were cut back, 4 bases at V and 2 bases at J, with 6 bases in the middle. Germline V gene lookup returns CDR1 SGHDN and CDR2 FVKESK. Written as DNA, the CDR3 is TGTGCCAGCAGCCGAGTGGCTGGAAACACCATATATTTT. This gives the protein CASSRVAGNTIYF.

The genes are TRBV27 and TRBJ1-4; perhaps TRBD1 as D (5 bases). The CDR3 consists of 18 residues. Looked up from germline, CDR1 is MNHEY and CDR2 is SMNVEV (reference sequence). Deletions cut 1 base from V and 0 bases from J, with 15 bases between. This CDR3 is CASSLFGDGRPTNEKLFF. In DNA form, the CDR3 reads TGTGCCAGCAGTTTATTTGGGGACGGGAGGCCAACTAATGAAAAACTGTTTTTT. The full variable domain, with the rest looked up from reference TRBV27 and TRBJ1-4, is EAQVTQNPRYLITVTGKKLTVTCSQNMNHEYMSWYRQDPGLGLRQIYYSMNVEVTDKGDVPEGYKVSRKEKRNFPLILESPSPNQTSLYFCASSLFGDGRPTNEKLFFGSGTQLSVL.

This clone was detected a few times. The chain links TRBV2 to TRBJ1-2; possibly TRBD1 for D (6 bases). V was shortened by 6 bases and J by 4 bases, with 15 bases between the two germline ends. There are 14 residues in the CDR3. Germline loops: CDR1 SNHLY, CDR2 FYNNEI. DNA of the CDR3: TGTGCCAGCAGCGGAGCCCTAGGGGGCTATGGCTACACCTTC. Translating it yields CASSGALGGYGYTF. Full variable domain (missing parts from reference TRBV2 and TRBJ1-2): EPEVTQTPSHQVTQMGQEVILRCVPISNHLYFYWYRQILGQKVEFLVSFYNNEISEKSEIFDDQFSVERPDGSNFTLKIRSTKLEDSAMYFCASSGALGGYGYTFGSGTRLTVV.

About this clone itself: Other DNA sequences from this sample encode an identical CDR3 as well. CDR3 in amino acids: CASSISGNSPLHF. As DNA, the CDR3 is TGTGCCAGTAGTATCTCGGGGAATTCACCCCTCCACTTT. The chain is built from TRBV19 and TRBJ1-6; no reliable D call. CDR3 size: 13 residues. The germline V and J ends were trimmed by 3 bases and 7 bases, with 7 bases remaining between them. Looked up from germline, CDR1 is LNHDA and CDR2 is SQIVND (reference sequence).

This rearrangement joins TRBV5-1 to TRBJ2-1; the D is unclear. Trimming removed 0 bases from V and 2 bases from J, with 15 bases in between. CDR1 and CDR2 from the germline V gene are SGHRS and YFSETQ. The CDR3 length is 17 residues. The CDR3 coding sequence is TGCGCCAGCAGCTTGGCGACACTGAGTAATACCTACAATGAGCAGTTCTTC. Its protein is CASSLATLSNTYNEQFF. Complete variable domain (other parts from reference TRBV5-1 and TRBJ2-1): KAGVTQTPRYLIKTRGQQVTLSCSPISGHRSVSWYQQTPGQGLQFLFEYFSETQRNKGNFPGRFSGRQFSNSRSEMNVSTLELGDSALYLCASSLATLSNTYNEQFFGPGTRLTVL.

The gene calls are TRBV10-2 and TRBJ2-5, with TRBD2 matching over 10 bases. The trim removed 0 bases at V and 7 bases at J, leaving 2 bases unmatched. This CDR3 has 14 residues. Germline V gene lookup returns CDR1 WSHSY and CDR2 SAAADI. DNA of the CDR3: TGCGCCAGCAGTGAGTCCTTAGCGGGAGGGACCCAGTACTTC. It codes for CASSESLAGGTQYF.

The chain carries TRBV27 and TRBJ1-2; perhaps TRBD1 as D (6 bases). Trimming left V 3 bases short and J 6 bases short, with 20 bases between. CDR3 length: 16 residues. CDR1 and CDR2 from the germline V gene are MNHEY and SMNVEV (reference sequence). CDR3 region: CASSFLRSGGQDGYTF. For the CDR3, the DNA is TGTGCCAGCAGTTTTTTACGGTCGGGGGGGCAGGATGGCTACACCTTC.

The chain recombines TRBV15 with TRBJ1-1; TRBD1 matches at 11 bases. This CDR3 has 15 residues. CDR1 LNHNV and CDR2 YYDKDF come from the germline V gene (reference sequence). V trimming: 6 bases; J trimming: 4 bases; junction bases outside the gene matches: 7. In DNA form, the CDR3 reads TGTGCCACCAGGGACAGGGGGCGTTCGGGCACTGAAGCTTTCTTT. Translating it yields CATRDRGRSGTEAFF.

This rearrangement joins TRBV9 to TRBJ2-2, with D possibly TRBD1 on 5 matching bases. Germline CDR1 and CDR2: SGDLS and YYNGEE. The CDR3 loop spans 14 amino acids. Between the trimmed V and J ends, which lost 2 bases and 2 bases, there was a span of 7 bases. In DNA form, the CDR3 reads TGTGCCAGCAGCGTGCAGGGAAACACCGGGGAGCTGTTTTTT. It translates to CASSVQGNTGELFF.

The V call is TRBV29-1, the J call TRBJ2-1; 11 bases line up with TRBD1. There are 17 residues in the CDR3. Germline CDR1 reads SQVTM; CDR2 reads ANQGSEA. With V trimmed by 1 base and J by 8 bases, 13 bases remained unmatched. CDR3 loop: CSVEVRRDRGFIYEQFF. CDR3 DNA: TGCAGCGTTGAAGTACGCCGGGACAGGGGGTTTATCTATGAGCAGTTCTTC.

The rearrangement links TRBV18 to TRBJ1-4, with a possible D match to TRBD1 (6 bases). V was cut by 1 base and J by 8 bases, with 14 bases left in between. CDR1 is KGHSH and CDR2 is LQKENI in the germline V gene. The CDR3 covers 15 residues. CDR3 sequence: CASSPLSGVGEKLFF. CDR3 DNA: TGTGCCAGCTCACCACTTTCAGGGGTAGGAGAAAAACTGTTTTTT.

The chain carries TRBV5-4 and TRBJ2-3; 8 nucleotides match TRBD1. V was pared by 2 bases and J by 4 bases, with 3 bases of the junction left unmatched. The germline V gene has CDR1 SGHNT and CDR2 YYREEE (reference sequence). The CDR3 runs 14 residues. CDR3 DNA sequence: TGTGCCAGCAGCTTCAGGGGGCCCTCAGATACGCAGTATTTT. Its translation: CASSFRGPSDTQYF.

Turning to this clone: A read error may produce the germline difference seen at one junction end. This chain links TRBV7-8 with TRBJ2-7; possible D gene TRBD2, 6 bases. This CDR3 contains 15 residues. Germline values: CDR1 SGHVS, CDR2 FQNEAQ. The CDR3 region is CASSLATLIPYEQYF. For the CDR3, the DNA is TGTGCCAGCAGCCTAGCGACACTTATCCCCTACGAGCAGTACTTC.

This sequence joins TRBV6-5 and TRBJ2-3, with D maybe TRBD1 (6 bases). This CDR3 comprises 16 residues. The V end was cut by 0 bases, the J end by 4 bases, with 14 bases between. Germline lookup yields CDR1 MNHEY and CDR2 SVGAGI. The CDR3 sequence: CASSYSVAGVADTQYF. Written as DNA, the CDR3 is TGTGCCAGCAGTTACTCGGTGGCAGGGGTGGCAGATACGCAGTATTTT.

The count of this clone is one. This chain joins TRBV27 and TRBJ2-7; 10 nucleotides align to TRBD2. The CDR3 is 18 residues long. After removal of 6 bases from V and 9 bases from J, the junction contained 23 bases not matched to a gene. CDR1 and CDR2 (germline): MNHEY, SMNVEV (reference sequence). CDR3 sequence (DNA): TGTGCCAGCAGCCGAGCGGGAGGGCCGTATACTCCTCTGGCTCGGCAGTACTTC. Its translation is CASSRAGGPYTPLARQYF.

The table lists this clone with a few counts. The gene calls are TRBV27 and TRBJ1-6; a possible D gene is TRBD1 (6 bases). The V end lost 4 bases, the J end lost 9 bases, and 13 bases lay between the germline ends. There are 14 residues in the CDR3. Germline V gene data show CDR1 as MNHEY and CDR2 as SMNVEV (reference sequence). The CDR3 DNA reads TGTGCCAGCAGTTACAGGGAGTTCGGTTCACCCCTCCACTTT. Amino acid sequence: CASSYREFGSPLHF.

This clone was recorded many times. CDR3 protein: CASSDTGVYSYEQYF. The DNA for the CDR3 is TGTGCCAGCAGCGATACAGGGGTCTACTCCTACGAGCAGTACTTC. V gene TRBV11-2 combines with J gene TRBJ2-7, with TRBD1 matching over 7 bases. The CDR3 runs to 15 residues. J gave up 0 bases and V 5 bases, and 7 bases lay outside the gene matches. CDR1 is SGHAT and CDR2 is FQNNGV in the germline V gene.

This chain connects TRBV2 to TRBJ2-7; 8 bases match TRBD2. Germline V gene data show CDR1 as SNHLY and CDR2 as FYNNEI. V lost 6 bases and J lost 3; bases outside the gene matches: 7. There are 14 residues in the CDR3. The CDR3 region has the DNA TGTGCCAGCAGCGACCTCGGGGGGGACTACGAGCAGTACTTC. This codes for CASSDLGGDYEQYF.

The chain uses TRBV18 and TRBJ1-1; D may be TRBD1 (6 bases). V was shortened by 1 base and J by 3 bases, with 18 bases between the two germline ends. Per the germline V gene, CDR1 is KGHSH and CDR2 is LQKENI. The CDR3 runs to 17 residues. The DNA of the CDR3 is TGTGCCAGCTCACCACTCGGGACACAACCACAAGACACTGAAGCTTTCTTT. Encoded protein: CASSPLGTQPQDTEAFF. Full variable domain (outside the CDR3, taken from reference TRBV18 and TRBJ1-1): NAGVMQNPRHLVRRRGQEARLRCSPMKGHSHVYWYRQLPEEGLKFMVYLQKENIIDESGMPKERFSAEFPKEGPSILRIQQVVRGDSAAYFCASSPLGTQPQDTEAFFGQGTRLTVV.

The genes are TRBV15 and TRBJ2-7; tentative D call: TRBD2 (5 bases). Between the trimmed V and J ends, which lost 3 bases and 0 bases, there was a span of 12 bases. Germline V gene data show CDR1 as LNHNV and CDR2 as YYDKDF (reference sequence). The CDR3 covers 15 residues. CDR3 nucleotides: TGTGCCACCAGCAGCTCCTTAGCGAGCTCCTACGAGCAGTACTTC. Its translation is CATSSSLASSYEQYF.